This is a list of T cell receptor beta chains from one sample in a study of CD8+ T cells in alopecia areata. The table came from immunoSEQ multiplex PCR; TCRdb's copy has only in-frame clones and leaves some out. Among 170,000 or so clones listed, about 63% were seen once. The material sequenced was CD4+ T cells sorted from blood, taken at week 0. The source is a human donor with alopecia areata. CDR3s include the opening cysteine and the closing phenylalanine or tryptophan. The D gene is left open where the match is weak. Only part of the rows carry a size: once, few, many, or a class if the clone is expanded.

14,TRBV5-4,.,TRBJ2-4,TRBD1,TGTGCCAGCAGCTCCGGGACAGACAAAAACATTCAGTACTTC,CASSSGTDKNIQYF
15,TRBV27,.,TRBJ1-2,TRBD1,TGTGCCAGCAGTGCCGGGACAGGGGGTAACTATGGCTACACCTTC,CASSAGTGGNYGYTF
15,TRBV14,.,TRBJ1-6,.,TGTGCCAGCAGCCAAGAAGCGGGTCCCTATTCACCCCTCCACTTT,CASSQEAGPYSPLHF
12,TRBV7-3,.,TRBJ2-2,.,TGTGCCAGCAAGGCGAACACCGGGGAGCTGTTTTTT,CASKANTGELFF
17,TRBV5-4,once,TRBJ2-3,TRBD2,TGTGCCAGCAGCTTGACTAGGACTAGCGGGGGCCTCAGTACGCAGTATTTT,CASSLTRTSGGLSTQYF
16,TRBV4-3,.,TRBJ1-4,.,TGCGCCAGCTCTTGGACAAAAGGCGCAACTAATGAAAAACTGTTTTTT,CASSWTKGATNEKLFF
13,TRBV7-9,.,TRBJ1-1,.,TGTGCCAGCAGCTTAAAGGGAGGAGCTGAAGCTTTCTTT,CASSLKGGAEAFF
13,TRBV30,few,TRBJ2-3,.,TGTGCCTGGAGGAGGCAGGGAACAGATACGCAGTATTTT,CAWRRQGTDTQYF
13,TRBV30,few,TRBJ1-5,.,TGTGCCTGGAGTGAGAGTAGCAATCAGCCCCAGCATTTT,CAWSESSNQPQHF
15,TRBV7-2,.,TRBJ2-1,.,TGTGCCAGCAGCTTCGAGAGACTAGGGGGCAATGAGCAGTTCTTC,CASSFERLGGNEQFF
15,TRBV2,.,TRBJ1-6,.,TGTGCCAGCAGTTACCCTCCTGGTGGTGATTCACCCCTCCACTTT,CASSYPPGGDSPLHF
14,TRBV4-3,.,TRBJ1-6,.,TGCGCCAGCAGCCAAGTACCATCTGATTCACCCCTCCACTTT,CASSQVPSDSPLHF
12,TRBV30,.,TRBJ1-1,TRBD1,TGTGCCTGGGGGACAGGGTGGACTGAAGCTTTCTTT,CAWGTGWTEAFF
13,TRBV25-1,many,TRBJ1-2,.,TGTGCCAGCAAGGAGGGCAGCCACTATGGCTACACCTTC,CASKEGSHYGYTF
12,TRBV29-1,few,TRBJ1-1,.,TGCAGCGTTGGGTCAGGGAACACTGAAGCTTTCTTT,CSVGSGNTEAFF
14,TRBV29-1,.,TRBJ2-3,.,TGCAGCGTTTTGAGCCGACTAGGGGGTGATACGCAGTATTTT,CSVLSRLGGDTQYF
13,TRBV10-2,.,TRBJ1-1,.,TGCGCCAGCAGCGGGGGTCTAGAGGGTGAAGCTTTCTTT,CASSGGLEGEAFF
14,TRBV2,.,TRBJ2-5,.,TGTGCCAGCAGTGGGGGGGAGTACCAAGAGACCCAGTACTTC,CASSGGEYQETQYF
16,TRBV5-6,.,TRBJ2-3,.,TGTGCCAGCAGCTTTTTAGGGGCAAGTGTATTGGGGACGCAGTATTTT,CASSFLGASVLGTQYF
14,TRBV5-6,few,TRBJ2-7,.,TGTGCCAGCAGCTTCCGGTGGACCTCCTACGAGCAGTACTTC,CASSFRWTSYEQYF
16,TRBV4-3,.,TRBJ1-6,.,TGCGCCAGCAGCCAAGATGTCGGCAGGGTAAATTCACCCCTCCACTTT,CASSQDVGRVNSPLHF
15,TRBV29-1,.,TRBJ2-7,.,TGCAGCGTTGAGTCCGGTGGGGGCGCTTTGTCCGAGCAGTACTTC,CSVESGGGALSEQYF
13,TRBV30,.,TRBJ1-1,.,TGTGCCTGGAATTTAGGGCGTAACACTGAAGCTTTCTTT,CAWNLGRNTEAFF
13,TRBV29-1,.,TRBJ1-1,.,TGCAGCGTTGAGAAGGGAAGGAACACTGAAGCTTTCTTT,CSVEKGRNTEAFF
14,TRBV27,once,TRBJ2-7,TRBD1,TGTGCCAGCAGTACCAACCTCCGGGACAGGGAGCAGTACTTC,CASSTNLRDREQYF
13,TRBV2,few,TRBJ1-6,.,TGTGCCAGCAGGGACGATCTTATCTCACCCCTCCACTTT,CASRDDLISPLHF
14,TRBV6-6,.,TRBJ2-5,TRBD1,TGTGCCAGCAGAAGTCAGGGGGCGCGGGAGACCCAGTACTTC,CASRSQGARETQYF
15,TRBV21-1,.,TRBJ2-5,.,TGTGCCAGCAATGGACAGGGGACGCGGGTAGAGACCCAGTACTTC,CASNGQGTRVETQYF
12,TRBV30,.,TRBJ2-2,.,TGTGCCTGGAGCAGGGGTACCGGGGAGCTGTTTTTT,CAWSRGTGELFF
15,TRBV9,.,TRBJ2-7,TRBD1,TGTGCCAGCAGCGTAACCGGGACAGGGAGAGACGAGCAGTACTTC,CASSVTGTGRDEQYF
14,TRBV30,.,TRBJ2-6,.,TGTGCCTGGAGTGTTATCTCTGGGGCCAACGTCCTGACTTTC,CAWSVISGANVLTF
15,TRBV5-6,.,TRBJ1-2,.,TGTGCCAGCAGCAGTGTGAAGATGACCGACTATGGCTACACCTTC,CASSSVKMTDYGYTF
20,TRBV4-3,.,TRBJ1-6,.,TGCGCCAGCAGCCAAGAAGCGCTTCAAGGAATCCTGGGTGCTAATTCACCCCTCCACTTT,CASSQEALQGILGANSPLHF
14,TRBV7-9,once,TRBJ1-6,TRBD1,TGTGCCAGCAGCCCAGGGACAGGCGAGTCACCCCTCCACTTT,CASSPGTGESPLHF
14,TRBV7-2,.,TRBJ2-3,.,TGTGCCAGCAGTCAAACTAGACCTACAGATACGCAGTATTTT,CASSQTRPTDTQYF
13,TRBV30,.,TRBJ2-7,.,TGTGCCTGGAACCGGGCGAGCTCCTACGAGCAGTACTTC,CAWNRASSYEQYF
13,TRBV4-3,.,TRBJ1-2,.,TGCGCCAGCAGCCAAGTCTTCACGGATGGCTACACCTTC,CASSQVFTDGYTF
16,TRBV15,once,TRBJ1-2,TRBD1,TGTGCCACCAGCAGACGTCTTGGACAGGCCCGGGGAGGCTACACCTTC,CATSRRLGQARGGYTF
12,TRBV25-1,.,TRBJ2-1,.,TGTGCCAGCAGACTAACTCAGGGGGGGCAGTTCTTC,CASRLTQGGQFF
15,TRBV4-3,.,TRBJ2-1,TRBD2,TGCGCCAGCAGCCCTACGCCTAGCGGACACAATGAGCAGTTCTTC,CASSPTPSGHNEQFF
14,TRBV30,few,TRBJ1-2,.,TGTGCCTGGAGTCCCTCGGGAGGCTTCTATGGCTACACCTTC,CAWSPSGGFYGYTF
11,TRBV29-1,.,TRBJ1-2,.,TGCAGCGTTGAAATAGGCCATGGCTACACCTTC,CSVEIGHGYTF
18,TRBV27,few,TRBJ2-6,TRBD1,TGTGCCAGCAGTTTATCGGGGACAGGGGGCCCTGGGGCCAACGTCCTGACTTTC,CASSLSGTGGPGANVLTF
11,TRBV29-1,.,TRBJ2-7,TRBD1,TGCAGCGTCGGGACAGACTACGAGCAGTACTTC,CSVGTDYEQYF
11,TRBV29-1,.,TRBJ1-4,.,TGCAGCGCTGGGGAGGGCGAAAAACTGTTTTTT,CSAGEGEKLFF
14,TRBV7-2,.,TRBJ1-6,.,TGTGCCAGCAGCCTCCCGGAATATAATTCACCCCTCCACTTT,CASSLPEYNSPLHF
12,TRBV30,once,TRBJ2-5,.,TGTGCCTGGGAAACAGGGACGGAGACCCAGTACTTC,CAWETGTETQYF
15,TRBV6-6,.,TRBJ1-1,.,TGTGCCAGCAGGTACCAAGATTACAGGGCCCTTGAAGCTTTCTTT,CASRYQDYRALEAFF
14,TRBV25-1,.,TRBJ1-5,.,TGTGCCAGCAGTGAATTCAGGAGCAATCAGCCCCAGCATTTT,CASSEFRSNQPQHF
13,TRBV5-1,.,TRBJ2-7,.,TGCGCCAGCAGCATCGGAGGTTCCTACGAGCAGTACTTC,CASSIGGSYEQYF
11,TRBV29-1,few,TRBJ1-1,.,TGCAGCGTTGGGGGGCGCACTGAAGCTTTCTTT,CSVGGRTEAFF
15,TRBV10-3,.,TRBJ2-2,.,TGTGCCATCAGTGGACCGGGACACTTCACCGGGGAGCTGTTTTTT,CAISGPGHFTGELFF
13,TRBV29-1,.,TRBJ1-1,TRBD1,TGCAGCGTCCCTGGGACAGGTAACACTGAAGCTTTCTTT,CSVPGTGNTEAFF
13,TRBV30,.,TRBJ2-1,TRBD2,TGTGCCTGGACCGGGACTAGCGGGGGTGAGCAGTTCTTC,CAWTGTSGGEQFF
15,TRBV15,.,TRBJ2-4,.,TGTGCCACCAGCAGAGACAGGGGCCCAAGGGGTATTCAGTACTTC,CATSRDRGPRGIQYF